The clone carrying this T cell receptor (beta chain) was counted at least ten times. The data belong to a study of identical twins. MiXCR was run by TCRdb on the 5' RACE reads, yielding one entry per CDR3 protein. The sample has about 340,000 distinct CDR3 sequences, approximately 13% seen once. These data were likewise used in another study, on yellow fever vaccine responses in identical twins.

The clonotype comes from a woman aged 18-30 years in good health. The sequenced sample consisted of CD8+ T cells sorted from blood.

The CDR3 DNA sequence: TGTGCCAGCAGCCCCATTTGGGGGGACAGTATTCTCTCGCCCCAGCATTTT. Encoded protein: CASSPIWGDSILSPQHF. V gene TRBV12-3 or TRBV12-4 combines with J gene TRBJ1-5; 7 nucleotides align to TRBD1. V shed 6 bases, J shed 9 bases, and the junction held 20 bases outside the gene matches. The CDR3 is 17 residues long.